Following are 18 T cell receptor beta chains from one sample sequenced in a study of immune characterization of retroperitoneal liposarcoma. TCRdb analysed the PCR reads with MiXCR anew, one entry per CDR3 protein. Of approximately 1,500 distinct CDR3 sequences listed, more than 40% are singletons. Sequenced: tumor tissue. The source is a female donor with retroperitoneal liposarcoma.

This clonotype occurred a few times. The gene calls are TRBV7-8 and TRBJ2-1; TRBD2 is a possible D gene (5 bases). The DNA end lines up better with TRBJ2-7; the J call may be wrong. CDR3 length: 12 residues. Germline loops: CDR1 SGHVS, CDR2 FQNEAQ. The CDR3 sequence: CASSSSRGEQYF. CDR3 nucleotides: TGTGCCAGCAGCTCATCCCGGGGCGAGCAGTACTTC.

The rearrangement links TRBV7-2 to TRBJ2-1, with TRBD2 as a possible D gene (6 bases). The CDR3 length is 15 residues. The germline CDR1 and CDR2 sequences are SGHTA and FQGNSA. V was trimmed by 7 bases and J by 13 bases, leaving 26 bases between them. The CDR3 loop is CASTTSRDSQETQFF. The DNA of the CDR3 is TGTGCCAGCACCACTTCGCGGGACTCCCAAGAGACCCAGTTCTTC.

The J gene is TRBJ2-1, the V gene TRBV11-3; D unresolved. The J call is uncertain, as TRBJ2-7 better fits the DNA end. The CDR3 runs 13 residues. Germline V gene data show CDR1 as SGHNT and CDR2 as YENEEA. The CDR3 here is CASSLEGSYEQYF. In DNA form, the CDR3 reads TGTGCCAGCAGCTTAGAGGGTTCCTACGAGCAGTACTTC.

The chain employs TRBV6-1 and TRBJ2-5, with 12 bases that match TRBD1. With the DNA end fitting TRBJ2-7 better, the J assignment may be wrong. This CDR3 contains 14 residues. Germline V gene lookup returns CDR1 MNHNS and CDR2 SASEGT. This CDR3 is CASLGTGGGYEQYF. For the CDR3, the DNA is TGTGCCTCGCTCGGGACAGGGGGCGGGTACGAGCAGTACTTC.

This clonotype was seen only a few times. The genes are TRBV7-9 and TRBJ2-5, with 11 bases aligning to TRBD2. Trimming took 4 bases from V and 4 from J; bases not matched to a gene: 8. Germline V gene sequence: CDR1 SEHNR, CDR2 FQNEAQ (reference sequence). This CDR3 region has 16 residues. As DNA, the CDR3 is TGTGCCAGCAGCTCCGGGACTAGCGGCTACGGAGAGACCCAGTACTTC. Its protein is CASSSGTSGYGETQYF.

The sample holds one count of this clonotype. V usage is TRBV7-2 and J usage is TRBJ2-5; no clear D gene. Near its end, the DNA agrees better with TRBJ2-7, so the J call may be wrong. CDR3 length: 12 amino acids. Germline V gene sequence: CDR1 SGHTA, CDR2 FQGNSA. CDR3 residues: CASSLTRYEQYF. In DNA form, the CDR3 reads TGTGCCAGCAGCTTGACTCGTTACGAGCAGTACTTC.

This clonotype was seen only a few times. The gene calls are TRBV7-2 and TRBJ2-1; TRBD2 aligns across 9 bases. The CDR3 consists of 15 residues. The V segment lost 2 bases and the J segment 4 bases; nucleotides outside the gene matches: 3. Looked up from germline, CDR1 is SGHTA and CDR2 is FQGNSA. CDR3 in DNA: TGTGCCAGCAGCTTAATGAGCGGGGGGTACAATGAGCAGTTCTTC. Translation gives CASSLMSGGYNEQFF. The complete variable domain, with remaining parts taken from reference TRBV7-2 and TRBJ2-1, reads GAGVSQSPSNKVTEKGKDVELRCDPISGHTALYWYRQSLGQGLEFLIYFQGNSAPDKSGLPSDRFSAERTGGSVSTLTIQRTQQEDSAVYLCASSLMSGGYNEQFFGPGTRLTVL.

The chain has TRBV6-1 and TRBJ2-5, with TRBD1 matching over 7 bases. V lost 6 bases to trimming and J lost 3 bases; unmatched junction nucleotides: 13. The CDR3 is 16 residues long. The V gene's germline CDR1 is MNHNS and CDR2 SASEGT. CDR3 residues: CASRRVGQAGKETQYF. DNA of the CDR3: TGTGCCAGCAGAAGGGTAGGACAGGCGGGTAAAGAGACCCAGTACTTC.

V and J are TRBV6-1 and TRBJ2-5; 9 nucleotides agree with TRBD1. The J call is uncertain, as TRBJ2-1 better fits the DNA end. Per the germline V gene, CDR1 is MNHNS and CDR2 is SASEGT. This CDR3 has 16 amino acids. The DNA of the CDR3 is TGTGCCAGCAGTGAAGATGAGACAGGGGGAGGGGATGAGCAGTTCTTC. Protein: CASSEDETGGGDEQFF.

The chain employs TRBV27 and TRBJ2-3, with D unresolved. This CDR3 region has 14 residues. V lost 5 bases to trimming and J lost 7 bases, with 16 bases between them. The V gene's germline CDR1 is MNHEY and CDR2 SMNVEV (reference sequence). The CDR3 sequence: CASSPSALRNTQYF. The CDR3 DNA reads as TGTGCCAGCAGTCCCTCCGCGCTCAGAAATACGCAGTATTTT.

This sequence joins TRBV12-3 or TRBV12-4 and TRBJ2-1; 9 nucleotides align to TRBD2. V shed 10 bases, J shed 4 bases, and the junction held 11 bases outside the gene matches. This CDR3 comprises 15 residues. The CDR3: CANKLGLAYYNEQFF. CDR3 DNA: TGTGCCAACAAGCTTGGACTAGCGTATTACAATGAGCAGTTCTTC.

The J gene is TRBJ2-5, the V gene TRBV7-8; D is undetermined. V shed 1 base and J shed 5 bases, with 17 bases lying between them. In germline, CDR1 is SGHVS, CDR2 FQNEAQ. This CDR3 spans 16 amino acids. The CDR3 sequence is CASSLEGRSPLETQYF. The CDR3 bases are TGTGCCAGCAGCTTAGAGGGCCGGAGCCCGTTGGAGACCCAGTACTTC.

The rearrangement links TRBV10-2 to TRBJ2-3; no clear D. Germline CDR1 and CDR2: WSHSY and SAAADI. There are 13 residues in the CDR3. V dropped 4 bases and J dropped 2 bases, with 7 bases sitting between them. DNA for the CDR3: TGCGCCAGCAGTGCTGGACCCACAGATACGCAGTATTTT. Protein product: CASSAGPTDTQYF.

The J gene is TRBJ2-5, the V gene TRBV6-1; 7 nucleotides agree with TRBD2. CDR1 and CDR2 (germline): MNHNS, SASEGT. The CDR3 is 17 amino acids. V lost 2 bases to trimming and J lost 11 bases; unmatched junction nucleotides: 20. CDR3 loop: CASSEFVGGNQGNEQYF. CDR3 DNA: TGTGCCAGCAGTGAATTCGTCGGGGGGAATCAAGGGAATGAGCAGTACTTC.

The gene calls are TRBV7-2 and TRBJ2-1; weak D call: TRBD2 (5 bases). CDR3 length equals 17 residues. The germline V gene has CDR1 SGHTA and CDR2 FQGNSA. V dropped 4 bases and J dropped 13 bases, with 29 bases sitting between them. The DNA for the CDR3 is TGTGCCAGCAGCTCACTCCCCGGGTCGACTAACCAAGAGACCCAGTTCTTC. Translation gives CASSSLPGSTNQETQFF.

This clonotype appeared a few times. The chain is built from TRBV6-6 and TRBJ2-3, with D perhaps matching TRBD2 (6 bases). V dropped 2 bases and J dropped 4 bases, with 13 bases sitting between them. The CDR3 has 15 amino acids. From germline, CDR1 is MNHNY and CDR2 SVGAGI (reference sequence). CDR3 loop: CASSYGTPGADTQYF. The CDR3 DNA reads as TGTGCCAGCAGTTACGGGACTCCGGGGGCAGATACGCAGTATTTT.

A few counts support this clonotype. The chain combines TRBV6-1 with TRBJ2-1, with 12 nucleotides matching TRBD2. The end of the DNA fits TRBJ2-7 better, so the J call may be wrong. This CDR3 has 15 residues. Germline V gene sequence: CDR1 MNHNS, CDR2 SASEGT. CDR3 sequence: CASSPTSGSSYEQYF. For the CDR3, the DNA is TGTGCCAGCAGTCCGACTAGCGGGAGCTCCTACGAGCAGTACTTC.

This clonotype is deemed large. The gene calls are TRBV6-1 and TRBJ2-1; 10 bases are a match to TRBD2. The J call may be incorrect, as the DNA end agrees better with TRBJ2-7. The CDR3 is 15 amino acids. Germline V CDR1 and CDR2: MNHNS, SASEGT. The CDR3 region is CASSEGLAILPEQYF. The CDR3 DNA reads TGTGCCAGCAGTGAGGGACTAGCGATTCTTCCGGAGCAGTACTTC.